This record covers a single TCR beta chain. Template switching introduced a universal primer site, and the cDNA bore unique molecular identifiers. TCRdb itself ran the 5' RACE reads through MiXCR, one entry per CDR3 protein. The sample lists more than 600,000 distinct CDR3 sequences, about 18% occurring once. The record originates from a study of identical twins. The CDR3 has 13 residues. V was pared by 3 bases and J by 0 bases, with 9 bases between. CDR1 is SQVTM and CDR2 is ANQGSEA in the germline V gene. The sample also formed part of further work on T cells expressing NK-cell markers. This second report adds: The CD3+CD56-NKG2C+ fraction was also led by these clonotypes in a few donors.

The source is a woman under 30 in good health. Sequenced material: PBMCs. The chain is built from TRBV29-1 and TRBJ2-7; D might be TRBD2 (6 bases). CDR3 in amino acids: CSVEDGSSYEQYF. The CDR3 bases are TGCAGCGTTGAGGACGGGAGCTCCTACGAGCAGTACTTC.